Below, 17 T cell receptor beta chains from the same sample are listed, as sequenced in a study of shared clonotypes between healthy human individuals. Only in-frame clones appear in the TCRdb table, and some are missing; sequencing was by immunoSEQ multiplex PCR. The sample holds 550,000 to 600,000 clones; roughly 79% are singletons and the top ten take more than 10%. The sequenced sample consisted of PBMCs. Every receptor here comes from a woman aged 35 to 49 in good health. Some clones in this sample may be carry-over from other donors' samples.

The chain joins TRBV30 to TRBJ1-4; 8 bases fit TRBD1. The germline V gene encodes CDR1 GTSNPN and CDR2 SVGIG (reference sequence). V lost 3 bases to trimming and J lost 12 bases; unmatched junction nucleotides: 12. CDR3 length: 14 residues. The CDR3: CAWREPFQGAQLFF. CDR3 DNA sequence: TGTGCCTGGAGGGAACCTTTTCAGGGGGCACAACTGTTTTTT.

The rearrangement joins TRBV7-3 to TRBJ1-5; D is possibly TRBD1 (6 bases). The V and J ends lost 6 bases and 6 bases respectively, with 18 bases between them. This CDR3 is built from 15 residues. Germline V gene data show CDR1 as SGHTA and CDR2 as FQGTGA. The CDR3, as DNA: TGTGCCAGCAGTGAAGCGCGGGGGGCGGGTCAGCCCCAGCATTTT. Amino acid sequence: CASSEARGAGQPQHF.

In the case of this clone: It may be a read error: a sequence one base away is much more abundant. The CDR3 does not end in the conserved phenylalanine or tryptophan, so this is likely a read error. As DNA, the CDR3 is TGTGCCAGCAGTGCGAGACCTTGGCGGGCCGGGGAGCTGTTTTCT. Amino acids: CASSARPWRAGELFS. The chain recombines TRBV2 with TRBJ2-2; D might be TRBD2 (5 bases). Trimming shortened V by 4 bases and J by 6 bases, and 15 bases separated the two germline ends. This CDR3 comprises 15 residues. CDR1 SNHLY and CDR2 FYNNEI come from the germline V gene.

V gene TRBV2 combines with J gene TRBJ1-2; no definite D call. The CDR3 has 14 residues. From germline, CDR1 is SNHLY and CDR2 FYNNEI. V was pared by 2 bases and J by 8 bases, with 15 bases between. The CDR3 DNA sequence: TGTGCCAGCAGTGAAAGCCCCTTTACGTACGGCTACACCTTC. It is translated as CASSESPFTYGYTF.

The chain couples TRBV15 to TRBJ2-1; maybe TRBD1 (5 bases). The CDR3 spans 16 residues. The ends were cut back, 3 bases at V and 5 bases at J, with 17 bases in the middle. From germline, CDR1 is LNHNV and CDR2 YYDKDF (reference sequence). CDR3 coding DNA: TGTGCCACCAGCAGGGATCGACCAGGGTCCGACAATGAGCAGTTCTTC. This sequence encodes CATSRDRPGSDNEQFF.

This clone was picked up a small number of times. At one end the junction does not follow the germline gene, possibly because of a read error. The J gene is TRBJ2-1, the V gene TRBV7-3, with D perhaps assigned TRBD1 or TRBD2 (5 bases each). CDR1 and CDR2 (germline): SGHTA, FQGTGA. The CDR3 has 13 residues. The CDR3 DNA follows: TGTGCCAGCAGCATAACCAGGGAGAATGAGCAGTTCTTC. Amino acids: CASSITRENEQFF.

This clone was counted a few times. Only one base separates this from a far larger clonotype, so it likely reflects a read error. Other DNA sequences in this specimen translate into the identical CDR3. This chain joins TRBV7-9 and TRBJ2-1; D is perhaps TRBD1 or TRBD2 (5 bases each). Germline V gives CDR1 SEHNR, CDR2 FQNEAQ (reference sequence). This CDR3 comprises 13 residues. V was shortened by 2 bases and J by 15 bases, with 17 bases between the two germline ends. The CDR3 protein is CASSLSQGRAVFF. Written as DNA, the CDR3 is TGTGCCAGCAGCTTATCTCAGGGACGGGCGGTGTTCTTC.

The CDR3 here is CASSQDHGQGIAQHF. The CDR3 bases are TGTGCCAGCAGCCAAGATCACGGACAGGGGATAGCCCAGCATTTT. This sequence joins TRBV4-2 and TRBJ1-5; 9 positions match TRBD1. V shed 0 bases, J shed 11 bases, and the junction held 8 bases outside the gene matches. The germline V gene encodes CDR1 LGHNA and CDR2 YNFKEQ. This CDR3 contains 15 residues.

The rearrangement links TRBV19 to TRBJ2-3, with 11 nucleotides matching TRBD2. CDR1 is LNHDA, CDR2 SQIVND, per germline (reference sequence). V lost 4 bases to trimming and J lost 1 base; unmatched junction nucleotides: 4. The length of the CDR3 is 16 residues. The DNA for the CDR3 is TGTGCCAGTAGTAGACTAGCGGGACCTCGCACAGATACGCAGTATTTT. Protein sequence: CASSRLAGPRTDTQYF.

The CDR3 region is CASSEQEDTEAFF. CDR3 nucleotides: TGTGCCAGCAGTGAACAGGAGGACACTGAAGCTTTCTTT. J is TRBJ1-1 and V is TRBV6-4; a weak D match, TRBD1 (5 bases). Germline loops: CDR1 MRHNA, CDR2 SNTAGT. The length of the CDR3 is 13 residues. V lost 3 bases to trimming and J lost 3 bases, with 8 bases between them.

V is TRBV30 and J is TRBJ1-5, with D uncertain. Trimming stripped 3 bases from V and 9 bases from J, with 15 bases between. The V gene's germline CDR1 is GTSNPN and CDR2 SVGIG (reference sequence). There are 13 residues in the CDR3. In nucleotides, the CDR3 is TGTGCCTGGAGCTCCGGACCTATCACGCCCCAGCATTTT. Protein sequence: CAWSSGPITPQHF.

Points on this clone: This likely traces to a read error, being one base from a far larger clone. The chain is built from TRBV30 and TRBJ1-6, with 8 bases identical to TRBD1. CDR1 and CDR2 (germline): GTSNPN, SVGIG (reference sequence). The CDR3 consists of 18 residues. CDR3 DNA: TGTGCCTGGAGTGGCAGTCGGACAGGGCTGTCTGGAAATTCACCCCCCCACTTT. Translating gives CAWSGSRTGLSGNSPPHF. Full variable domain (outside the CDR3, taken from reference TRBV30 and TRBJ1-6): SQTIHQWPATLVQPVGSPLSLECTVEGTSNPNLYWYRQAAGRGLQLLFYSVGIGQISSEVPQNLSASRPQDRQFILSSKKLLLSDSGFYLCAWSGSRTGLSGNSPPHFGNGTRLTVT.

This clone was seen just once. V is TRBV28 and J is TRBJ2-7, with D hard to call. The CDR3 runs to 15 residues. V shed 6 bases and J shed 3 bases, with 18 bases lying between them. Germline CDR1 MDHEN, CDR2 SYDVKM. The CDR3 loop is CASSPLVGVSYEQYF. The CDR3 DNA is TGTGCCAGCAGCCCCCTGGTGGGCGTCAGCTACGAGCAGTACTTC.

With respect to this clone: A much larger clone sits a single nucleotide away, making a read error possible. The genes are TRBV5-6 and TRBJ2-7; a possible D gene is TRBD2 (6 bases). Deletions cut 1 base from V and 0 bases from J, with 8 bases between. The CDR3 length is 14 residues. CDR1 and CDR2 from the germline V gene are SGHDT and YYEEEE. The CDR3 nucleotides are TGTGCCAGCAGCTTGTTCGGGAGCTCCTACGAGCAGTACTTC. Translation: CASSLFGSSYEQYF.

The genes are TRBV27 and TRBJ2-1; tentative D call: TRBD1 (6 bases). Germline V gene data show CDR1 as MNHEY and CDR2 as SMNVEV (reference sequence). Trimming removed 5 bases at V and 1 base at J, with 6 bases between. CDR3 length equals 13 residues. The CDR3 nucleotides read TGTGCCAGCAGTAGGGGGTCCTACAATGAGCAGTTCTTC. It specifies CASSRGSYNEQFF.

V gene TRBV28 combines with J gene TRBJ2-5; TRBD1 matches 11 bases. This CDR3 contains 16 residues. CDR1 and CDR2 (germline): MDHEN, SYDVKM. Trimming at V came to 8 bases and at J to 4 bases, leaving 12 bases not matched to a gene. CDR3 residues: CASRTTGQGAGETQYF. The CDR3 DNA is TGTGCCAGCCGGACAACCGGACAGGGGGCGGGAGAGACCCAGTACTTC.

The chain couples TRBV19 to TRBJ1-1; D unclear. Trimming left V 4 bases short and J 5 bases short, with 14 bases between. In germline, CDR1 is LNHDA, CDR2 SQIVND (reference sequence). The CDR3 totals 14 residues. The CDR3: CASSTGREGTEAFF. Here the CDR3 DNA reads TGTGCCAGTAGTACCGGACGAGAAGGGACTGAAGCTTTCTTT.